This entry concerns a single T cell receptor beta chain. The antigen is undetermined. Method: immunoSEQ multiplex PCR; TCRdb's copy keeps in-frame clones and lacks some. The sample records tens of thousands of clones, approximately 89% being singletons. The data were taken from a study of identifying expanded T cells in peripheral blood. General study points: Differentially abundant clones: roughly 1.3 between replicates, about 16 at two to three weeks, approximately 19 at four.

The ends were cut back, 1 base at V and 4 bases at J, with 7 bases in the middle. CDR1 LNHDA and CDR2 SQIVND come from the germline V gene (reference sequence). CDR3 length: 13 amino acids. The chain is built from TRBV19 and TRBJ1-1, with D possibly TRBD1 on 5 matching bases. Specimen: blood. This clonotype was obtained from a person between 18 and 69 years old in good health. CDR3: CASSIAGVTEAFF. DNA for the CDR3: TGTGCCAGTAGTATAGCGGGGGTCACTGAAGCTTTCTTT.